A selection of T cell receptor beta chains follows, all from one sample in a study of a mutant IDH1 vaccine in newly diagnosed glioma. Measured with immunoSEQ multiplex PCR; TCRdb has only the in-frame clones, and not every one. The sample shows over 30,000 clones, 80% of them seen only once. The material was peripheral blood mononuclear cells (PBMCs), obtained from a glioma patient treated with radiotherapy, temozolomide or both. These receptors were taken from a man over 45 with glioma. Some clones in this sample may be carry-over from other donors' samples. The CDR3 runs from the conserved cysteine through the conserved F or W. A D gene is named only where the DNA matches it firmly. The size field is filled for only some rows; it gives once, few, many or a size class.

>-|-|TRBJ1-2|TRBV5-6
TGTGCCAGCAGCTTGGGACAGACTCCCTATGGCTACACCTTC
CASSLGQTPYGYTF
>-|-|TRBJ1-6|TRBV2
TGTGCCACCAGGGGCCTCCTCGGGTCACCCCTCCACTTT
CATRGLLGSPLHF
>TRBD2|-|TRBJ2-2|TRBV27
TGTGCCAGCAGTTTATCGGGGACTAGTAACGGGGAGCTGTTTTTT
CASSLSGTSNGELFF
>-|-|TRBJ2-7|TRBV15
TGTGCCACCAGCAGAGAGGGCCTTACCTACGAGCAGTACTTC
CATSREGLTYEQYF
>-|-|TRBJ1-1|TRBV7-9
TGTGCCAGCAGCTTAGGGATGAACACTGAAGCTTTCTTT
CASSLGMNTEAFF
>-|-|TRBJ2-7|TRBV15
TGTGCCACCAGCCGGGACTTTAGTTACGAGCAGTACTTC
CATSRDFSYEQYF
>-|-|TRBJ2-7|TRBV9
TGTGCCAGCAGCGAGGGCTTGCCCCACTACGAGCAGTACTTC
CASSEGLPHYEQYF
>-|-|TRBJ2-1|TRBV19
TGTGCCAGTAGGGGGGGTGGGACCTACAATGAGCAGTTCTTC
CASRGGGTYNEQFF
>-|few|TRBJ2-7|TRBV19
TGTGCCAGTGCCCAGGGGACCGAGCAGTACTTC
CASAQGTEQYF
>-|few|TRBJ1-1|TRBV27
TGTGCCAGCAGTTTATCGCGCCGCCAAAAGGAAGCTTTCTTT
CASSLSRRQKEAFF
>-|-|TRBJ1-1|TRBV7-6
TGTGCCAGTGGGGAGTCAGAAAACACTGAAGCTTTCTTT
CASGESENTEAFF
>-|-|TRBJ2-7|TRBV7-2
TGTGCCAGCAGCGCCCCCACGACCTACGAGCAGTACTTC
CASSAPTTYEQYF
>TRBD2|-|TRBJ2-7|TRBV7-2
TGTGCCAGCAGTTCTGGAGCGGGGGAAAACGAGCAGTACTTC
CASSSGAGENEQYF
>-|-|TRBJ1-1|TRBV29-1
TGCAGCCTCGAAGCCCGGGGGCTTGGCACTGAAGCTTTCTTT
CSLEARGLGTEAFF
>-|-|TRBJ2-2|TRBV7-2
TGTGCCAGCAGCCTAAACGGGCTAGCTAACACCGGGGAGCTGTTTTTT
CASSLNGLANTGELFF
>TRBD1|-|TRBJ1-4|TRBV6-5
TGTGCCAGCAGTGCGACAGGGGACGAAAAACTGTTTTTT
CASSATGDEKLFF
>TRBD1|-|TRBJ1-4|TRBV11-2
TGTGCCAGCAGCTTAGGAGGGACAGGGAGGGAAAAACTGTTTTTT
CASSLGGTGREKLFF
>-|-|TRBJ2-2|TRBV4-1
TGCGCCAGCAGCCAAGAAGGTATGACCGGGGAGCTGTTTTTT
CASSQEGMTGELFF
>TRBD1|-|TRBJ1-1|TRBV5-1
TGCGCCAGCAGCTTGGGGACAGGAGAAGCTTTCTTT
CASSLGTGEAFF
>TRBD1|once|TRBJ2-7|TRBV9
TGTGCCAGCAGCGCCCGACAGGGGTCCGAGCAGTACTTC
CASSARQGSEQYF
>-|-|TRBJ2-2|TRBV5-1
TGCGCCAGCAGCCCACTCCCGGGACGGGGGAGCACCGGGGAGCTGTTTTTT
CASSPLPGRGSTGELFF
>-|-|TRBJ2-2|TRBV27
TGTGCCAGCAGTTTATCAGGGCTCCCGAACACCGGGGAGCTGTTTTTT
CASSLSGLPNTGELFF
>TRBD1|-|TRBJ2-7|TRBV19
TGTGCCAGTAGTGAGAGCCTATTGACAGGGGTCTACGAGCAGTACTTC
CASSESLLTGVYEQYF
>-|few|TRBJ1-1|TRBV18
TGTGCCAGCTCACTCGCGGGGGGGCGAAACACTGAAGCTTTCTTT
CASSLAGGRNTEAFF
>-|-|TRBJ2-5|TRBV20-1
TGCAGTGCTAGAGATCGGGAGACCCAGTACTTC
CSARDRETQYF
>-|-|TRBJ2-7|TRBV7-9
TGTGCCAGCAGCCGACAGGCCTTATACGAGCAGTACTTC
CASSRQALYEQYF
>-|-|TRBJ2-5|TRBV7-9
TGTGCCAGCAGCCACCCCAGCGGGTCTCAAGAGACCCAGTACTTC
CASSHPSGSQETQYF
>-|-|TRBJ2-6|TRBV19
TGTGCCAGTGCTGGGGAGGCTGGGGCCAACGTCCTGACTTTC
CASAGEAGANVLTF
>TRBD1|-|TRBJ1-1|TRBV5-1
TGCGCCAGCAGCTTTGGACGAACAGGGGACACTGAAGCTTTCTTT
CASSFGRTGDTEAFF
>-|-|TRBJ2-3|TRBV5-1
TGCGCCAGCAGCTTGGGACAGAGCACAGATACGCAGTATTTT
CASSLGQSTDTQYF
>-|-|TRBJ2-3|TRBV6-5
TGTGCCAGCAGCCTCGGACGGAGCAAAGATACGCAGTATTTT
CASSLGRSKDTQYF
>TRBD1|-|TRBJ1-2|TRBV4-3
TGCGCCAGCCGGGCAGGGGGTAACTATGGCTACACCTTC
CASRAGGNYGYTF
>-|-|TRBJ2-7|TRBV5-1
TGCGCCAGCAGCTTGATGGGGGACGAGCAGTACTTC
CASSLMGDEQYF
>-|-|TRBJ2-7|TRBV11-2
TGTGCCAGCAGCTTAGTCCGAGGGGTTTCCTACGAGCAGTACTTC
CASSLVRGVSYEQYF
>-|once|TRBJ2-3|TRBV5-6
TGTGCCAGCAGCTTGGATACTAGTCATACGCAGTATTTT
CASSLDTSHTQYF
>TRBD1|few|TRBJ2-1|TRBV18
TGTGCCAGCTCACCAAGGACAGGGCCCAATGAGCAGTTCTTC
CASSPRTGPNEQFF
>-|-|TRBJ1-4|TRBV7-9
TGTGCCAGCAGCTTAGGGGGGACAAGTAATGAAAAACTGTTTTTT
CASSLGGTSNEKLFF